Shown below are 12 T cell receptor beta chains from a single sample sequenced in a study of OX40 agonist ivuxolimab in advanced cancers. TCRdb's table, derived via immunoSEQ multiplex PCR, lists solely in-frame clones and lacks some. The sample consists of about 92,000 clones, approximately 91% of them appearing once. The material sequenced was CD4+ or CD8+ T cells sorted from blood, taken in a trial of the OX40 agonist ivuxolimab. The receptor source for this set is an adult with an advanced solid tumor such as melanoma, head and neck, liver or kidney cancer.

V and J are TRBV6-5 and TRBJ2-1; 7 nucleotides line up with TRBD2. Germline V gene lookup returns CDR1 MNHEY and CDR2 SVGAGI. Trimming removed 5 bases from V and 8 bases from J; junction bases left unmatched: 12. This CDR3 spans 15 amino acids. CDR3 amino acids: CASSPTGGEWDEQFF. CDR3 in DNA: TGTGCCAGCAGTCCGACGGGGGGAGAGTGGGATGAGCAGTTCTTC.

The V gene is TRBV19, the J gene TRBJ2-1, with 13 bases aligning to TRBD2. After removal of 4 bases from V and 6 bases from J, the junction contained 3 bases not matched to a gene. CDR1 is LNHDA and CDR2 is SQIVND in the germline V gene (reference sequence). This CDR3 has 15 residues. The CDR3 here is CASSKLAGGSNEQFF. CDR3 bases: TGTGCCAGTAGTAAACTAGCGGGAGGGAGCAATGAGCAGTTCTTC.

This CDR3 is CASSQDSGRASQETQYF. CDR3 sequence (DNA): TGTGCCAGCAGCCAAGATAGCGGGAGGGCCTCCCAAGAGACCCAGTACTTC. J is TRBJ2-5 and V is TRBV4-2, with TRBD2 identical over 11 bases. Germline CDR1 is LGHNA and CDR2 is YNFKEQ. This CDR3 has 17 residues. Trimming cost V 0 bases and J 1 base; bases outside gene matches: 4.

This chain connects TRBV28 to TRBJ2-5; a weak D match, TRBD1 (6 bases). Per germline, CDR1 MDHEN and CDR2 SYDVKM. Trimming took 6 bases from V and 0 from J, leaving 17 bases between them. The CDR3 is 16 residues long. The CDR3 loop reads CASSPDRTSDQETQYF. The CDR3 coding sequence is TGTGCCAGCAGCCCCGACAGGACTTCCGACCAAGAGACCCAGTACTTC.

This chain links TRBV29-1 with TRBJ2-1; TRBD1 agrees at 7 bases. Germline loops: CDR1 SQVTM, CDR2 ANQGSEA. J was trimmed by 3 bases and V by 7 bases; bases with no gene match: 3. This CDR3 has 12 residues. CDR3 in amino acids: CSARDSYNEQFF. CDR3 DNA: TGCAGCGCTAGGGACAGCTACAATGAGCAGTTCTTC.

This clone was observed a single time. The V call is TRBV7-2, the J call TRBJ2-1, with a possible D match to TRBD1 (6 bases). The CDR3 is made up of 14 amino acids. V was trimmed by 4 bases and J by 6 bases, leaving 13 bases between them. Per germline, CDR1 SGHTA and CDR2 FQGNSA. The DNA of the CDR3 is TGTGCCAGCAGCTCGTCCCCAGGGGTCAATGAGCAGTTCTTC. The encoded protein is CASSSSPGVNEQFF.

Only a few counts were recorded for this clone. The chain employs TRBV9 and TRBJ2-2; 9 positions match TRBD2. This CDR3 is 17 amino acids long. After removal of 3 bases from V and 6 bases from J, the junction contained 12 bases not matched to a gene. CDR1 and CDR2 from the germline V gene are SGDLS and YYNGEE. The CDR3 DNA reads TGTGCCAGCAGCGCACGGGCGGCTAGCGGGATACCCGGGGAGCTGTTTTTT. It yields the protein CASSARAASGIPGELFF.

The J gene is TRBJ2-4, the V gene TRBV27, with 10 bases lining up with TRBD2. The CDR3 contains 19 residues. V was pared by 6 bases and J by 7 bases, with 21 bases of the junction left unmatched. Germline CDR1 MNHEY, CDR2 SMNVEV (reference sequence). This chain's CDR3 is CASSSTRLAGRTSPNIQYF. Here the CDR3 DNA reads TGTGCCAGCAGCTCCACCCGACTAGCGGGCCGTACTAGCCCCAACATTCAGTACTTC.

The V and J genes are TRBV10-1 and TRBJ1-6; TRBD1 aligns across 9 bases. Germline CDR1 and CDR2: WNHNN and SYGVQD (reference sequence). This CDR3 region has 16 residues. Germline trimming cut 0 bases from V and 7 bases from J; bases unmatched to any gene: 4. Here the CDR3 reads CASSESETGGNSPLHF. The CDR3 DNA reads TGCGCCAGCAGTGAGTCGGAGACAGGGGGAAATTCACCCCTCCACTTT.

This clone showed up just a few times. The CDR3 DNA follows: TGTGCCAGCAGCTACCGAAGGAACACCGGGGAGCTGTTTTTT. Translating it yields CASSYRRNTGELFF. The J gene is TRBJ2-2, the V gene TRBV5-8, with D unresolved. V was trimmed by 3 bases and J by 1 base, leaving 7 bases between them. Germline lookup yields CDR1 SGHTS and CDR2 YDEGEE. The CDR3 runs 14 residues.

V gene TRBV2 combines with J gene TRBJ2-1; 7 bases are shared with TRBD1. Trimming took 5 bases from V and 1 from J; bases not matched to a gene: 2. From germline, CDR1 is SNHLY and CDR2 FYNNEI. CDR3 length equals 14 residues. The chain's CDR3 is CASSWDRSYNEQFF. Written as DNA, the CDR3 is TGTGCCAGCAGTTGGGACAGATCCTACAATGAGCAGTTCTTC.

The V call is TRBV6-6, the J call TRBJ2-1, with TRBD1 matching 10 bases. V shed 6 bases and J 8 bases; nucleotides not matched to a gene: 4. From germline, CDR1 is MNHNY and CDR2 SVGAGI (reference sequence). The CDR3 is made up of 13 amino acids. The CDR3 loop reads CASRRTGGDEQFF. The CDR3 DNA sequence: TGTGCCAGCAGGAGGACAGGGGGGGATGAGCAGTTCTTC.